A single sample gave rise to the 14 T cell receptor beta chains below, sequenced in a study of cytomegalovirus exposure and HLA in healthy donors. Amplification used 60 Vbeta primers and 13 Jbeta primers. Clones were read by immunoSEQ multiplex PCR, and TCRdb kept only the in-frame ones, dropping some. Of approximately 110,000 clones in the sample, over 65% are singletons; the top ten hold 1.9%. What was sequenced was PBMCs. The receptors stem from a man aged 50 to 59 in good health and CMV-seronegative.

This chain uses TRBV9 with TRBJ1-6; 8 nucleotides match TRBD1. The V segment lost 3 bases and the J segment 13 bases; nucleotides outside the gene matches: 12. Germline V gene data show CDR1 as SGDLS and CDR2 as YYNGEE. CDR3 length: 15 residues. The CDR3 DNA reads TGTGCCAGCAGCGACGGACAGGGCTTAGGGGATCCCCTCCACTTT. Residues: CASSDGQGLGDPLHF. The full variable domain, rest sourced from reference TRBV9 and TRBJ1-6, is DSGVTQTPKHLITATGQRVTLRCSPRSGDLSVYWYQQSLDQGLQFLIQYYNGEERAKGNILERFSAQQFPDLHSELNLSSLELGDSALYFCASSDGQGLGDPLHFGNGTRLTVT.

The genes are TRBV6-5 and TRBJ2-7; D may be TRBD2 (5 bases). Looked up from germline, CDR1 is MNHEY and CDR2 is SVGAGI. There are 13 residues in the CDR3. Trimming pared 11 bases from V and 7 bases from J, leaving 21 bases between. The CDR3, as DNA: TGTGCCTGCTGGACGGGATGGACGGGGGAGCAGTACGTC. Residues: CACWTGWTGEQYV.

The rearrangement links TRBV7-6 to TRBJ1-4, with 7 bases that match TRBD1. Germline values: CDR1 SGHVS, CDR2 FNYEAQ. This CDR3 region has 15 residues. The ends lost 5 bases at V and 10 bases at J; junction bases unmatched: 13. CDR3 in amino acids: CASSPTTGAWGKLFF. In nucleotides, the CDR3 is TGTGCCAGCAGCCCGACAACAGGGGCCTGGGGAAAACTGTTTTTT.

The rearrangement links TRBV19 to TRBJ1-4, with TRBD1 matching over 9 bases. Germline V lookup: CDR1 LNHDA, CDR2 SQIVND (reference sequence). J gave up 6 bases and V 4 bases, and 6 bases lay outside the gene matches. The CDR3 sequence is 15 residues long. The CDR3 spells CASSTTGGSHEKLFF. DNA for the CDR3: TGTGCCAGTAGTACAACAGGGGGCAGTCATGAAAAACTGTTTTTT.

The chain uses TRBV6-5 and TRBJ1-1, with 8 nucleotides matching TRBD1. The germline CDR1 and CDR2 sequences are MNHEY and SVGAGI. V was clipped by 5 bases and J by 10 bases; unmatched bases: 6. The length of the CDR3 is 12 residues. In DNA, the CDR3 is TGTGCCAGCAGTCAGGATGACAGGGGAGCTTTCTTT. It yields the protein CASSQDDRGAFF.

The count of this clone is one. This sequence joins TRBV6-5 and TRBJ1-2; D remains ambiguous. V shed 3 bases and J shed 6 bases, with 11 bases lying between them. The V gene's germline CDR1 is MNHEY and CDR2 SVGAGI. The CDR3 consists of 13 residues. CDR3 loop: CASSYPGRDGYTF. The CDR3 nucleotides are TGTGCCAGCAGTTATCCCGGGAGGGATGGCTACACCTTC.

The rearrangement uses TRBV10-3 and TRBJ2-3, with D possibly matching TRBD1 (5 bases). The germline CDR1 and CDR2 sequences are ENHRY and SYGVKD. V lost 0 bases and J 1 base, leaving 11 bases between the germline ends. This CDR3 spans 16 amino acids. The DNA of the CDR3 is TGTGCCATCAGTGAGTCTGTCAGGGCGGGCACAGATACGCAGTATTTT. This sequence encodes CAISESVRAGTDTQYF.

A single count supports this clone. This chain joins TRBV7-9 and TRBJ1-3, with 7 bases that match TRBD1. The V gene's germline CDR1 is SEHNR and CDR2 FQNEAQ (reference sequence). The V gene end was trimmed by 4 bases and the J gene end by 2 bases; junction bases not matched to a gene: 2. The CDR3 has 14 residues. CDR3 amino acids: CASSSTGAGNTIYF. The DNA of the CDR3 is TGTGCCAGCAGCTCTACAGGGGCTGGAAACACCATATATTTT.

The rearrangement uses TRBV5-6 and TRBJ1-2, with TRBD1 identical over 7 bases. The V and J ends lost 6 bases and 6 bases, in that order; junction bases with no gene match: 8. Germline V CDR1 and CDR2: SGHDT, YYEEEE. There are 13 residues in the CDR3. CDR3 DNA sequence: TGTGCCAGCATCCGTTGGGGACAGAATGGCTACACCTTC. It specifies CASIRWGQNGYTF.

The gene calls are TRBV18 and TRBJ2-3, with TRBD2 matching 12 bases. Germline CDR1 KGHSH, CDR2 LQKENI. Losses at the gene ends were 4 bases for V and 0 bases for J; bases not matched to a gene: 11. The CDR3 is made up of 19 amino acids. The CDR3 reads CASSQTPTSGGLSTDTQYF. CDR3 sequence (DNA): TGTGCCAGCTCACAGACCCCGACTAGCGGGGGACTAAGCACAGATACGCAGTATTTT.

This clone was picked up a small number of times. CDR3 coding DNA: TGTGCCAGCAGTGAAGGGGGAGCCGCAAACTATGGCTACACCTTC. It specifies CASSEGGAANYGYTF. This chain joins TRBV9 and TRBJ1-2; possible D gene TRBD1, 6 bases. The V gene lost 5 bases and the J gene lost 2 bases, with 16 bases spanning the gap. Germline V gives CDR1 SGDLS, CDR2 YYNGEE. The CDR3 sequence is 15 residues long.

The V and J genes are TRBV7-9 and TRBJ1-3; 7 bases fit TRBD1. The CDR3 covers 14 residues. CDR1 SEHNR and CDR2 FQNEAQ come from the germline V gene (reference sequence). The V and J ends lost 5 bases and 3 bases, in that order; junction bases with no gene match: 4. In nucleotides, the CDR3 is TGTGCCAGCAGCCAGGGGGACGTTGGAAACACCATATATTTT. The encoded protein is CASSQGDVGNTIYF.

The V call is TRBV4-3, the J call TRBJ2-1, with 7 bases lining up with TRBD2. The trim removed 3 bases at V and 4 bases at J, leaving 9 bases unmatched. The CDR3 is 16 amino acids. Germline V gene sequence: CDR1 LGHNA, CDR2 YSLEER. The CDR3 sequence: CASSQGWGGQYNEQFF. In nucleotides, the CDR3 is TGCGCCAGCAGCCAGGGGTGGGGGGGTCAATACAATGAGCAGTTCTTC.

The chain joins TRBV6-1 to TRBJ1-2; D is undetermined. The CDR3 loop spans 15 amino acids. V lost 6 bases and J lost 4, with 18 bases in between. Germline CDR1 is MNHNS and CDR2 is SASEGT. In DNA form, the CDR3 reads TGTGCCAGCAGATCGGGGAGAATGGAAATCTATGGCTACACCTTC. Translated, it gives CASRSGRMEIYGYTF.